This is a list of T cell receptor beta chains from one sample in a study of graft-versus-host responses after intestinal transplantation. The protocol was immunoSEQ multiplex PCR, while the TCRdb copy is restricted to in-frame clones and leaves out a portion. The data hold around 120,000 clones, with approximately 96% observed a single time. Their antigens remain unidentified. The source was unstimulated CD8+ T cells sorted from spleen or lymph node cells, collected before intestinal transplant. Receptors originate from a human donor who received an intestinal transplant. CDR3s include the opening cysteine and the closing phenylalanine or tryptophan. Each record gives: CDR3 protein, CDR3 DNA, clone size, J gene, V gene, D gene. The D gene is left open where the match is weak. Expanded clones are given a class, and other clones once, few, many or no size at all.

CASSPGTAGEQFF TGTGCTAGCAGCCCCGGGACTGCTGGTGAGCAGTTCTTC . TRBJ2-1 TRBV7-7 .
CASSLSGRLGREYEQYF TGTGCCAGCAGCTTAAGCGGAAGGTTGGGGAGGGAGTACGAGCAGTACTTC . TRBJ2-7 TRBV7-2 TRBD2
CASSIDRGRVYGYTF TGTGCCAGTAGTATAGACAGGGGGCGAGTGTATGGCTACACCTTC . TRBJ1-2 TRBV19 TRBD1
CASSQAPAGREDEQFF TGCGCCAGCAGCCAAGCCCCTGCGGGACGAGAGGATGAGCAGTTCTTC . TRBJ2-1 TRBV4-3 .
CASSETIKNIQYF TGTGCCAGCAGTGAGACCATCAAAAACATTCAGTACTTC . TRBJ2-4 TRBV25-1 .
CASSSQDRRTYEQYF TGTGCCAGCAGCTCCCAGGACCGTCGGACCTACGAGCAGTACTTC . TRBJ2-7 TRBV11-2 .
CASSGQGLDIQYF TGTGCCAGCAGTGGACAGGGTCTGGACATTCAGTACTTC . TRBJ2-4 TRBV25-1 TRBD1
CASSLDRGQYNEQFF TGTGCCAGCAGCTTAGACAGGGGGCAATACAATGAGCAGTTCTTC . TRBJ2-1 TRBV7-9 TRBD1
CASSPGAGSLYEQYF TGTGCCAGCAGCCCGGGGGCGGGATCGCTCTACGAGCAGTACTTC . TRBJ2-7 TRBV5-6 .
CSPTTGMNTEAFF TGTTCCCCAACAACAGGTATGAACACTGAAGCTTTCTTT . TRBJ1-1 TRBV5-8 .
CASSLSVAYEQYF TGTGCCAGCAGTTTATCGGTCGCTTACGAGCAGTACTTC . TRBJ2-7 TRBV28 .
CASSQGTSGSSTDTQYF TGCGCCAGCAGCCAAGGGACTAGCGGAAGTAGCACAGATACGCAGTATTTT . TRBJ2-3 TRBV4-3 TRBD2
CASSLFGIGQGGTEAFF TGTGCCAGCAGTTTATTCGGTATAGGACAGGGCGGCACTGAAGCTTTCTTT . TRBJ1-1 TRBV28 TRBD1
CASSPKELAGGEQYF TGTGCCAGCAGTCCAAAAGAACTAGCGGGCGGTGAGCAGTACTTC . TRBJ2-7 TRBV7-9 TRBD2
CASSIPDPALRGYTF TGTGCCAGTAGTATCCCTGACCCCGCCTTGAGGGGCTACACCTTC few TRBJ1-2 TRBV19 .
CASSRQQETQYF TGTGCCAGCAGCCGACAGCAAGAGACCCAGTACTTC . TRBJ2-5 TRBV7-9 .
CASSPRGAEAFF TGTGCCAGCAGCCCCCGCGGGGCGGAAGCTTTCTTT . TRBJ1-1 TRBV5-4 .
CASSLIEETQYF TGTGCCAGCAGTTTGATCGAGGAGACCCAGTACTTC . TRBJ2-5 TRBV28 .
CASSTGQGMEKLFF TGTGCCAGCAGCACCGGACAGGGAATGGAAAAACTGTTTTTT once TRBJ1-4 TRBV11-2 TRBD1
CASSSGGLAAYNEQFF TGCGCCAGCAGCTCCGGCGGACTAGCGGCCTACAATGAGCAGTTCTTC . TRBJ2-1 TRBV5-1 TRBD2
CASSLEQGERTEAFF TGCGCCAGCAGCTTGGAACAGGGGGAACGTACTGAAGCTTTCTTT . TRBJ1-1 TRBV5-1 TRBD1
CASSLTGGQSYEQYF TGCGCCAGCAGCTTGACCGGGGGACAGTCCTACGAGCAGTACTTC . TRBJ2-7 TRBV5-1 .
CASKTPGQGYNEQFF TGTGCCAGCAAGACTCCGGGACAGGGCTACAATGAGCAGTTCTTC . TRBJ2-1 TRBV5-4 TRBD1
CASSLGLDVGETQYF TGTGCCAGCAGCCTGGGACTAGACGTGGGAGAGACCCAGTACTTC . TRBJ2-5 TRBV7-9 TRBD2
CAWSGTSGGEQFF TGTGCCTGGAGTGGTACTAGCGGCGGTGAGCAGTTCTTC once TRBJ2-1 TRBV30 TRBD2
CASSLATTYNGYTF TGCGCCAGCAGCTTGGCCACGACATATAATGGCTACACCTTC once TRBJ1-2 TRBV5-1 .
CASRGYYNEQFF TGTGCCAGTCGCGGGTACTACAATGAGCAGTTCTTC . TRBJ2-1 TRBV2 .
CASSYEEQFF TGTGCCAGCAGTTATGAAGAGCAGTTCTTC . TRBJ2-1 TRBV28 .
CASSGTNSNQPQHF TGTGCCAGCAGTGGGACTAATAGCAATCAGCCCCAGCATTTT . TRBJ1-5 TRBV28 .
CASSSRQGNYNEQFF TGTGCCAGCAGCTCCAGACAGGGAAACTACAATGAGCAGTTCTTC . TRBJ2-1 TRBV9 TRBD1
CASGTGVAPKETQYF TGTGCCAGCGGGACAGGGGTGGCCCCGAAAGAGACCCAGTACTTC once TRBJ2-5 TRBV2 TRBD1
CASSDEAGEQYF TGTGCCAGCAGTGATGAGGCTGGCGAGCAGTACTTC . TRBJ2-7 TRBV2 .
CASSLEGFGGYTF TGTGCCAGCAGCTTAGAGGGGTTTGGCGGCTACACCTTC . TRBJ1-2 TRBV13 .